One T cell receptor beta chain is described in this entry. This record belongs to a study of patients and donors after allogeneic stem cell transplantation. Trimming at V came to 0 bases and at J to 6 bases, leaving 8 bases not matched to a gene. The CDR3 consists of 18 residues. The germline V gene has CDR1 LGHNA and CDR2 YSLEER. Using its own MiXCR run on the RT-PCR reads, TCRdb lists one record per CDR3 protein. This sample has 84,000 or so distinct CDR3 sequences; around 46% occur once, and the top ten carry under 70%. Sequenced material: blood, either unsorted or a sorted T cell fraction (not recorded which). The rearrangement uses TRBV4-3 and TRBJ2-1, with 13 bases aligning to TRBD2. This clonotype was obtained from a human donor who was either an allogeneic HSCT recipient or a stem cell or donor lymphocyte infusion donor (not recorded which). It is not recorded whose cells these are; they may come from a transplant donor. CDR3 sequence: CASSQDGTSGRAVNEQFF. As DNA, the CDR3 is TGCGCCAGCAGCCAAGATGGCACTAGCGGGAGGGCCGTCAATGAGCAGTTCTTC.